What follows is one T cell receptor beta chain and its context. Germline-derived CDR1 and CDR2 are MDHEN and SYDVKM. Trimming took 4 bases from V and 8 from J; bases not matched to a gene: 5. CDR3 length equals 13 residues. The sample is drawn from a study of blood T cells in healthy people across ages. Combining a sample-barcoded 5' primer with a J-beta primer mix, a second PCR ran for 7 to 11 cycles. Every sample gave at least 2.5 million paired-end reads containing CDR3. TCRdb called the 5' RACE reads again in MiXCR, with one record for every CDR3 protein. There are about 780,000 distinct CDR3 sequences in the sample; less than 60% occur only once, and less than 20% lies in the top ten. Every sample gave at least 6 micrograms of total RNA when it was extracted.

The rearrangement uses TRBV28 and TRBJ1-2, with 9 bases aligning to TRBD1. The sample comprised blood. The clonotype was recovered from a man older than 75 in good health. The CDR3 DNA reads as TGTGCCAGCAGTTCAGGGACAGGGCGCGGCTACACCTTC. Its protein product is CASSSGTGRGYTF.